These 15 T cell receptor beta chains were sequenced from one sample in a study of regulatory T cells in long-lasting Graves disease (dated by TCRdb to the early 2020s). The sample's time point label, in plain terms: persistent/refractory GD, antithyroid drugs over 5 years with positive TRAb. For both TCR sequencing and RNA sequencing, RNA was extracted from PBMCs using TRIzol. Library method: multiplex PCR. Data came from an Illumina HiSeq 4000. iRepertoire HTBI primers and Arm-PCR amplification of CDR3 regions were used to construct TCR beta libraries. The raw public data were reprocessed by TCRdb itself: fastp quality trimming at Q25, MiXCR clonotype calling, in-frame beta chains only. A single entry per CDR3 protein holds the most common genes and DNA from its merged rows. This sample comprises fewer than 400,000 distinct CDR3 sequences, about a fifth of them detected only once. Roughly 20% of the sample is in the top ten clones.

The source was peripheral blood mononuclear cells (PBMCs), collected when the disease was refractory, from a patient treated with antithyroid drugs. These receptors were obtained from a female donor with Graves disease.

This clonotype has a count of ten or more. The chain joins TRBV12-3 or TRBV12-4 to TRBJ1-1; tentatively, D is TRBD1 (5 bases). The V end lost 0 bases, the J end lost 4 bases, and 12 bases lay between the germline ends. The CDR3 covers 15 residues. CDR3 nucleotide sequence: TGTGCCAGCAGTTTAGCCAGACAGAGGATCACTGAAGCTTTCTTT. Translated: CASSLARQRITEAFF.

Remarks on this clonotype: A read error may be the cause here, since a much bigger clone is one base away. The genes are TRBV18 and TRBJ2-7, with 8 bases aligning to TRBD1. The CDR3 loop spans 15 amino acids. Germline V lookup: CDR1 KGHSH, CDR2 LQKENI. J lost 6 bases, V lost 4 bases, and 11 bases had no gene match. The CDR3 loop reads CASSHTWDRLTEQYF. The CDR3, as DNA: TGTGCCAGCTCACACACGTGGGACAGGTTAACCGAGCAGTACTTC.

This clonotype was observed many times. The rearrangement uses TRBV27 and TRBJ2-5, with 9 bases matching TRBD2. The length of the CDR3 is 15 residues. Germline trimming cut 8 bases from V and 4 bases from J; bases unmatched to any gene: 11. Looked up from germline, CDR1 is MNHEY and CDR2 is SMNVEV (reference sequence). Here the CDR3 reads CASAAGGRARETQYF. The CDR3, as DNA: TGTGCCAGCGCCGCTGGCGGGAGGGCCCGAGAGACCCAGTACTTC.

This clonotype showed up many times. The junction departs from the called germline gene at one end, perhaps through a read error. The gene calls are TRBV18 and TRBJ2-5; the D gene is possibly TRBD2 (5 bases). Germline V lookup: CDR1 KGHSH, CDR2 LQKENI. The CDR3 consists of 15 residues. CDR3 protein: CASSPGKGGQEAQYF. The DNA for the CDR3 is TGTGCCAGCTCACCGGGGAAAGGAGGTCAAGAGGCCCAGTACTTC.

The chain recombines TRBV30 with TRBJ1-1; D is uncertain. The CDR3 has 11 residues. From germline, CDR1 is GTSNPN and CDR2 SVGIG (reference sequence). Trimming took 7 bases from V and 8 from J, leaving 14 bases between them. The CDR3 here is CASTLSFEAFF. CDR3 nucleotide sequence: TGTGCCTCCACCTTGTCCTTCGAAGCTTTCTTT.

Notes on this clonotype: A read error is the likely source, as a far larger clone sits one nucleotide away. This chain uses TRBV7-9 with TRBJ2-5, with 7 nucleotides matching TRBD2. The V gene end was trimmed by 1 base and the J gene end by 1 base; junction bases not matched to a gene: 12. The CDR3 is 18 amino acids. Germline CDR1 reads SEHNR; CDR2 reads FQNEAQ (reference sequence). For the CDR3, the DNA is TGTGCCAGCAGCTTAGGACTTCAGACTAGCAGAAGCCAAGAGACCCAGTACTTC. Residues: CASSLGLQTSRSQETQYF.

The chain is built from TRBV7-2 and TRBJ2-1; TRBD1 matches 10 bases. From germline, CDR1 is SGHTA and CDR2 FQGNSA. The CDR3 has 21 residues. After removal of 5 bases from V and 1 base from J, the junction contained 20 bases not matched to a gene. The CDR3 sequence is CASSPTPKYDRGRRSYNEQFF. CDR3 DNA: TGTGCCAGCAGCCCGACCCCGAAGTATGACAGGGGGCGCCGTTCCTACAATGAGCAGTTCTTC. The full variable domain, in which reference TRBV7-2 and TRBJ2-1 provide the parts outside the CDR3, is GAGVSQSPSNKVTEKGKDVELRCDPISGHTALYWYRQSLGQGLEFLIYFQGNSAPDKSGLPSDRFSAERTGGSVSTLTIQRTQQEDSAVYLCASSPTPKYDRGRRSYNEQFFGPGTRLTVL.

This clonotype was seen ten or more times. The rearrangement joins TRBV7-2 to TRBJ2-5; 11 bases map to TRBD2. Trimming cost V 5 bases and J 6 bases; bases outside gene matches: 14. Germline V gene sequence: CDR1 SGHTA, CDR2 FQGNSA. CDR3 size: 17 residues. The CDR3 here is CASSGSIAGGPGKTQYF. In nucleotides, the CDR3 is TGTGCCAGCAGCGGATCGATAGCGGGAGGGCCGGGGAAGACCCAGTACTTC.

In its sample, this clonotype was seen a few times. This chain uses TRBV5-1 with TRBJ2-2; D remains unclear. The CDR3 totals 16 residues. The V end lost 4 bases, the J end lost 5 bases, and 18 bases lay between the germline ends. Germline CDR1 is SGHRS and CDR2 is YFSETQ. CDR3 sequence: CASSTQKGSRTGELFF. CDR3 in DNA: TGCGCCAGCAGCACCCAGAAAGGGTCGAGGACCGGGGAGCTGTTTTTT.

Details on this clonotype: The junction does not match germline at one end; this may be a read error. The chain joins TRBV6-1 to TRBJ2-5; tentatively, D is TRBD1 or TRBD2 (5 bases each). CDR3 length: 13 amino acids. From germline, CDR1 is MNHNS and CDR2 SASEGT. CDR3 residues: CVSSGWGQETQYF. The CDR3 DNA reads TGTGTCAGCAGTGGCTGGGGGCAAGAGACCCAGTACTTC.

This clonotype was found a few times. J is TRBJ2-5 and V is TRBV20-1; D perhaps matches TRBD2 (5 bases). V lost 3 bases and J 4 bases, leaving 15 bases between the germline ends. CDR1 is DFQATT and CDR2 is SNEGSKA in the germline V gene (reference sequence). This CDR3 spans 14 amino acids. The CDR3 reads CSARIHGGGETQYF. In DNA, the CDR3 is TGCAGTGCTAGGATTCACGGAGGCGGAGAGACCCAGTACTTC.

In this sample, this clonotype turned up many times. V usage is TRBV12-3 or TRBV12-4 and J usage is TRBJ2-2; no reliable D call. The CDR3 spans 13 residues. The V end lost 7 bases, the J end lost 1 base, and 7 bases lay between the germline ends. CDR3: CASTLGNTGELFF. In nucleotides, the CDR3 is TGTGCCAGCACCCTGGGGAACACCGGGGAGCTGTTTTTT.

There are a few counts of this clonotype. The chain is built from TRBV20-1 and TRBJ2-7, with 7 bases fitting TRBD2. CDR1 is DFQATT, CDR2 SNEGSKA, per germline (reference sequence). This CDR3 is 12 amino acids long. V lost 6 bases and J lost 5; bases outside the gene matches: 7. The CDR3 reads CSARRGGNEQYF. The CDR3 nucleotides are TGCAGTGCCAGGCGGGGAGGGAACGAGCAGTACTTC.

In this sample, this clonotype turned up many times. This sequence joins TRBV29-1 and TRBJ1-1; D ambiguous. The V end was cut by 6 bases, the J end by 2 bases, with 13 bases between. This CDR3 has 13 amino acids. Germline V gives CDR1 SQVTM, CDR2 ANQGSEA. CDR3 sequence reads: CSVGFGLNTEAFF. CDR3 coding DNA: TGCAGCGTCGGTTTCGGTCTAAACACTGAAGCTTTCTTT.

This clonotype was counted a few times. The gene calls are TRBV18 and TRBJ2-2; tentative D call: TRBD1 (6 bases). Trimming removed 7 bases from V and 0 bases from J, with 15 bases in between. The CDR3 extends over 16 amino acids. CDR1 is KGHSH, CDR2 LQKENI, per germline. This chain's CDR3 is CASLKGTPANTGELFF. CDR3 sequence (DNA): TGTGCCAGCTTGAAGGGGACACCAGCGAACACCGGGGAGCTGTTTTTT.